These 8 T cell receptor beta chains were sequenced from one sample in a study of response to subunit inactivated influenza vaccine. TCRdb processed the RT-PCR reads anew with MiXCR; each CDR3 protein has one entry. The data contain 150,000 to 200,000 distinct CDR3 sequences, about 12% of them singletons. These sequences were also reported in another study, on T cells expressing NK-cell markers. That work states: UMIs accompanied the 5'RACE template switching by which TCR beta cDNA was made.

Sequenced material: CD8+ T cells sorted from PBMCs, taken 11 to 12 days after vaccination. The receptors were sampled from a man in his fifties or sixties who received an inactivated influenza vaccine.

This chain connects TRBV5-6 to TRBJ2-1, with a weak D call TRBD2 (6 bases). CDR3 length: 15 residues. Germline CDR1 SGHDT, CDR2 YYEEEE. V lost 4 bases and J lost 5, with 16 bases in between. The CDR3 coding sequence is TGTGCCAGCAGCCGGCTTATGGCGGGGAACAATGAGCAGTTCTTC. Translating it yields CASSRLMAGNNEQFF.

This chain links TRBV28 with TRBJ2-7; a weak D match, TRBD2 (6 bases). The CDR3 runs to 16 residues. Germline V gene sequence: CDR1 MDHEN, CDR2 SYDVKM. V dropped 5 bases and J dropped 0 bases, with 17 bases sitting between them. The CDR3 DNA is TGTGCCAGCAGTCGCGAGAGGGACTGGACCTCCTACGAGCAGTACTTC. Translation gives CASSRERDWTSYEQYF.

This clonotype was seen more than once but under ten times. This rearrangement joins TRBV9 to TRBJ2-1; D not resolved. The CDR3 sequence is 17 residues long. Germline V gene sequence: CDR1 SGDLS, CDR2 YYNGEE. Deletions cut 4 bases from V and 0 bases from J, with 17 bases between. The CDR3 coding sequence is TGTGCCAGCAGCCCGACTGTGTTGACAAGCTCCTACAATGAGCAGTTCTTC. Amino acids: CASSPTVLTSSYNEQFF.

This clonotype was counted between two and nine times. The J gene is TRBJ2-3, the V gene TRBV4-3, with D uncertain. The CDR3 covers 16 residues. Germline CDR1 LGHNA, CDR2 YSLEER. Trimming cost V 3 bases and J 6 bases, with 19 bases left between them. CDR3 DNA: TGCGCCAGCAGCCATGGACGACGGAGAGGTGCGGATACGCAGTATTTT. Protein: CASSHGRRRGADTQYF.

This sequence joins TRBV5-4 and TRBJ2-2, with D perhaps TRBD2 (7 bases). Germline V lookup: CDR1 SGHNT, CDR2 YYREEE (reference sequence). The CDR3 is 19 amino acids. V dropped 2 bases and J dropped 5 bases, with 25 bases sitting between them. CDR3 sequence reads: CASSFGSLRGGGWTGELFF. The CDR3, as DNA: TGTGCCAGCAGCTTCGGTTCGTTGAGGGGGGGCGGTTGGACCGGGGAGCTGTTTTTT.

The chain links TRBV28 to TRBJ2-1; tentatively, D is TRBD2 (6 bases). The length of the CDR3 is 15 residues. From germline, CDR1 is MDHEN and CDR2 SYDVKM. The V end lost 2 bases, the J end lost 9 bases, and 17 bases lay between the germline ends. The CDR3 bases are TGTGCCAGCAGTTTAACGGCGGGACCACGAAGTGAGCAGTTCTTC. Translated, it gives CASSLTAGPRSEQFF.

There are a few counts of this clonotype. The chain has TRBV5-1 and TRBJ2-5; TRBD1 matches at 7 bases. Germline assignment: CDR1 SGHRS and CDR2 YFSETQ. This CDR3 has 16 amino acids. V lost 3 bases, J lost 2 bases, and 10 bases stayed unmatched. CDR3 residues: CASSSATGRRQETQYF. The CDR3 region has the DNA TGCGCCAGCAGCTCGGCGACAGGGCGCCGACAAGAGACCCAGTACTTC. Together with reference TRBV5-1 and TRBJ2-5, the CDR3 gives the full variable domain: KAGVTQTPRYLIKTRGQQVTLSCSPISGHRSVSWYQQTPGQGLQFLFEYFSETQRNKGNFPGRFSGRQFSNSRSEMNVSTLELGDSALYLCASSSATGRRQETQYFGPGTRLLVL.

This clonotype was detected only once. V is TRBV6-1 and J is TRBJ2-2; TRBD2 matches at 8 bases. Germline assignment: CDR1 MNHNS and CDR2 SASEGT. The CDR3 consists of 14 residues. J was trimmed by 0 bases and V by 8 bases; bases with no gene match: 2. The CDR3 DNA reads TGTGCCAGCCGGGGGGGCCCGAACACCGGGGAGCTGTTTTTT. Translation: CASRGGPNTGELFF.